One and the same sample provided the 29 T cell receptor beta chains below, sequenced in a study of T cell responses to AZD1222 COVID-19 vaccine. Here immunoSEQ multiplex PCR was the method, and the copy in TCRdb shows in-frame clones only, minus some. Seen here are some 250,000 clones, around 92% observed once, and the top ten hold 0.55%. Specimen: peripheral blood, collected 28 days after the second AZD1222 dose. The receptor set was obtained from an adult who received the AZD1222 COVID-19 vaccine.

The chain joins TRBV27 to TRBJ2-7; the D is unclear. This CDR3 region has 9 residues. Germline loops: CDR1 MNHEY, CDR2 SMNVEV (reference sequence). CDR3 nucleotides: TGTAGGCCTTCCTACGAGCAGTACTTC. This sequence encodes CRPSYEQYF.

J is TRBJ2-2 and V is TRBV19, with TRBD1 matching over 9 bases. This CDR3 spans 15 amino acids. Per the germline V gene, CDR1 is LNHDA and CDR2 is SQIVND (reference sequence). V was clipped by 3 bases and J by 3 bases; unmatched bases: 2. The CDR3 reads CASSIRQGDTGELFF. For the CDR3, the DNA is TGTGCCAGTAGTATCCGACAGGGGGACACCGGGGAGCTGTTTTTT.

The J gene is TRBJ1-2, the V gene TRBV20-1; TRBD1 matches at 7 bases. Germline trimming cut 7 bases from V and 7 bases from J; bases unmatched to any gene: 6. The CDR3 sequence is 11 residues long. Germline-derived CDR1 and CDR2 are DFQATT and SNEGSKA (reference sequence). CDR3: CSGDRAAGYTF. In DNA form, the CDR3 reads TGCAGTGGAGACAGGGCGGCTGGCTACACCTTC.

The chain combines TRBV3-1 (or the pseudogene TRBV3-2) with TRBJ2-1; TRBD2 matches at 7 bases. V was clipped by 3 bases and J by 14 bases; unmatched bases: 4. The CDR3 sequence is 11 residues long. The germline CDR1 and CDR2 sequences are LGHDT and YNNKEL (reference sequence). CDR3 sequence (DNA): TGTGCCAGCAGCCATCCCGGGGGGAAGTTCTTC. Its translation: CASSHPGGKFF.

This clone was counted a single time. This sequence joins TRBV27 and TRBJ2-7, with unresolved D. The V end lost 4 bases, the J end lost 2 bases, and 6 bases lay between the germline ends. The length of the CDR3 is 12 residues. Germline loops: CDR1 MNHEY, CDR2 SMNVEV (reference sequence). The CDR3 region has the DNA TGTGCCAGCAGTTCCCGCACCTACGAGCAGTACTTC. Protein: CASSSRTYEQYF.

The CDR3: CASKTGTANTGELFF. For the CDR3, the DNA is TGTGCCAGCAAGACCGGGACTGCGAACACCGGGGAGCTGTTTTTT. J is TRBJ2-2 and V is TRBV28; perhaps TRBD2 as D (6 bases). The length of the CDR3 is 15 residues. CDR1 is MDHEN and CDR2 is SYDVKM in the germline V gene. With 7 bases removed from V and 0 bases from J, the gap between germline ends came to 12 bases.

The chain carries TRBV4-2 and TRBJ2-3; D might be TRBD1 or TRBD2, each matching 5 bases. Looked up from germline, CDR1 is LGHNA and CDR2 is YNFKEQ. Trimming stripped 4 bases from V and 4 bases from J, with 18 bases between. The CDR3 loop spans 16 amino acids. For the CDR3, the DNA is TGTGCCAGCAGCCGCCCAGGGACCCGAGGGGCAGATACGCAGTATTTT. It codes for CASSRPGTRGADTQYF.

The rearrangement links TRBV4-3 to TRBJ1-1, with D perhaps TRBD1 (6 bases). The CDR3 covers 15 residues. The V and J ends lost 3 bases and 2 bases respectively, with 13 bases between them. From germline, CDR1 is LGHNA and CDR2 YSLEER. The DNA of the CDR3 is TGCGCCAGCAGCCAGGTTTTTGGGGGCAACACTGAAGCTTTCTTT. Protein sequence: CASSQVFGGNTEAFF.

The genes are TRBV4-1 and TRBJ2-1, with 7 positions matching TRBD1. J gave up 7 bases and V 5 bases, and 5 bases lay outside the gene matches. CDR3 length: 13 amino acids. The germline V gene encodes CDR1 MGHRA and CDR2 YSYEKL. This CDR3 is CASSSYRGNEQFF. The CDR3 nucleotides read TGCGCCAGCAGCTCCTACAGGGGTAATGAGCAGTTCTTC.

The chain couples TRBV11-2 to TRBJ2-1; D possibly corresponds to TRBD2 (6 bases). V shed 1 base and J shed 6 bases, with 13 bases lying between them. This CDR3 region has 15 residues. Germline V gene lookup returns CDR1 SGHAT and CDR2 FQNNGV. The CDR3 nucleotides are TGTGCCAGCAGCTTAGCAGCCCTGGGGGGCAATGAGCAGTTCTTC. It is translated as CASSLAALGGNEQFF.

The genes are TRBV5-1 and TRBJ2-7; D gene unclear. Trimming took off 1 base at V and 0 bases at J, with 8 bases between the two ends. The CDR3 contains 14 residues. The germline V gene encodes CDR1 SGHRS and CDR2 YFSETQ. The CDR3 DNA sequence: TGCGCCAGCAGCTTGACCCCGAGCTCCTACGAGCAGTACTTC. This gives the protein CASSLTPSSYEQYF.

The chain uses TRBV7-3 and TRBJ2-2, with 8 positions matching TRBD1. Losses at the gene ends were 6 bases for V and 5 bases for J; bases not matched to a gene: 8. Germline CDR1 reads SGHTA; CDR2 reads FQGTGA. The CDR3 is made up of 15 amino acids. The CDR3 nucleotides are TGTGCCAGCAGGGTAACAGGGGGAAGGACCGGGGAGCTGTTTTTT. Protein product: CASRVTGGRTGELFF.

The genes are TRBV2 and TRBJ1-1; D not resolved. Looked up from germline, CDR1 is SNHLY and CDR2 is FYNNEI. This CDR3 comprises 13 residues. V was shortened by 5 bases and J by 4 bases, with 11 bases between the two germline ends. CDR3 sequence reads: CASSPSEGTEAFF. The CDR3 DNA follows: TGTGCCAGCAGTCCCTCTGAAGGCACTGAAGCTTTCTTT. Filled out from reference TRBV2 and TRBJ1-1, the complete variable domain reads EPEVTQTPSHQVTQMGQEVILRCVPISNHLYFYWYRQILGQKVEFLVSFYNNEISEKSEIFDDQFSVERPDGSNFTLKIRSTKLEDSAMYFCASSPSEGTEAFFGQGTRLTVV.

To note about this clone: The identical CDR3 is also encoded by other nucleotide sequences in the sample. V gene TRBV28 combines with J gene TRBJ1-1; D unclear. This CDR3 contains 12 residues. Germline lookup yields CDR1 MDHEN and CDR2 SYDVKM. V was pared by 2 bases and J by 4 bases, with 5 bases between. This chain's CDR3 is CASSLRGTEAFF. The CDR3 nucleotides read TGTGCCAGCAGTTTACGGGGCACTGAAGCTTTCTTT.

The rearrangement uses TRBV30 and TRBJ1-5; the D is unclear. The CDR3 contains 15 residues. The V and J ends lost 1 base and 9 bases respectively, with 19 bases between them. The V gene's germline CDR1 is GTSNPN and CDR2 SVGIG (reference sequence). As DNA, the CDR3 is TGTGCCTGGAGTGAAACTCCCGCGCCCACGCGGCCCCAGCATTTT. It codes for CAWSETPAPTRPQHF.

This chain joins TRBV18 and TRBJ2-3, with D maybe TRBD2 (7 bases). Trimming stripped 2 bases from V and 9 bases from J, with 27 bases between. CDR3 length: 18 amino acids. CDR1 and CDR2 from the germline V gene are KGHSH and LQKENI. This chain's CDR3 is CASSPGQAGALLGDTQYF. For the CDR3, the DNA is TGTGCCAGCTCACCAGGTCAGGCGGGGGCCCTACTTGGGGACACGCAGTATTTT.

The chain combines TRBV4-1 with TRBJ2-7; 9 nucleotides align to TRBD1. This CDR3 contains 16 residues. Looked up from germline, CDR1 is MGHRA and CDR2 is YSYEKL. Germline trimming cut 0 bases from V and 0 bases from J; bases unmatched to any gene: 3. The CDR3 spells CASSQEGTGRSYEQYF. The CDR3 region has the DNA TGCGCCAGCAGCCAAGAGGGGACAGGGCGCTCCTACGAGCAGTACTTC.

This sequence joins TRBV11-2 and TRBJ2-5; TRBD2 matches at 11 bases. With 7 bases clipped from V and 5 bases from J, the junction kept 3 bases outside the gene matches. Germline V lookup: CDR1 SGHAT, CDR2 FQNNGV. The CDR3 is made up of 13 amino acids. The CDR3 sequence is CASTSGGRETQYF. CDR3 coding DNA: TGTGCCAGCACTAGCGGGGGGCGGGAGACCCAGTACTTC.

This chain joins TRBV21-1 and TRBJ1-3. TRBV21-1 counts as a pseudogene. The CDR3 is 15 residues long. In DNA, the CDR3 is TGTGCCAGCAGCCCGGGAAGCAGCTCTGGAAACACCATATATTTT. Amino acid sequence: CASSPGSSSGNTIYF.

This clone was counted a single time. The V and J genes are TRBV4-1 and TRBJ1-2; D remains unclear. The CDR3 spans 14 residues. V was pared by 4 bases and J by 0 bases, with 9 bases between. Germline V CDR1 and CDR2: MGHRA, YSYEKL. CDR3 residues: CASSLRQSNYGYTF. The CDR3 DNA is TGCGCCAGCAGCCTCCGTCAGTCTAACTATGGCTACACCTTC.

V is TRBV18 and J is TRBJ2-3; 7 bases are shared with TRBD2. The CDR3 covers 13 residues. Germline V gives CDR1 KGHSH, CDR2 LQKENI. V gave up 4 bases and J gave up 4 bases; unmatched junction bases: 2. The CDR3 here is CASSRGLADTQYF. CDR3 DNA: TGTGCCAGCTCACGAGGACTAGCAGATACGCAGTATTTT.

This clone appeared once. The chain combines TRBV27 with TRBJ2-1, with D unresolved. The CDR3 has 13 residues. The V gene lost 1 base and the J gene lost 10 bases, with 11 bases spanning the gap. Per the germline V gene, CDR1 is MNHEY and CDR2 is SMNVEV (reference sequence). CDR3 sequence: CASSLYGPREQFF. The CDR3 nucleotides read TGTGCCAGCAGTTTATACGGACCCAGGGAGCAGTTCTTC.

The chain carries TRBV19 and TRBJ1-5, with D perhaps TRBD1 (6 bases). Germline-derived CDR1 and CDR2 are LNHDA and SQIVND (reference sequence). V lost 5 bases and J lost 1, with 12 bases in between. This CDR3 is 15 amino acids long. DNA for the CDR3: TGTGCCAGTAGTTCCGCAGGGGTAAGCAATCAGCCCCAGCATTTT. Translating it yields CASSSAGVSNQPQHF.

The J gene is TRBJ2-7, the V gene TRBV28, with TRBD1 identical over 12 bases. The CDR3 is 16 residues long. V was pared by 5 bases and J by 3 bases, with 8 bases of the junction left unmatched. Germline CDR1 MDHEN, CDR2 SYDVKM. This chain's CDR3 is CASSPPGQGAYYEQYF. In nucleotides, the CDR3 is TGTGCCAGCAGTCCTCCGGGACAGGGGGCCTACTACGAGCAGTACTTC. Supplemented by reference TRBV28 and TRBJ2-7, the full variable domain reads DVKVTQSSRYLVKRTGEKVFLECVQDMDHENMFWYRQDPGLGLRLIYFSYDVKMKEKGDIPEGYSVSREKKERFSLILESASTNQTSMYLCASSPPGQGAYYEQYFGPGTRLTVT.

V and J are TRBV24-1 and TRBJ2-1, with 8 bases identical to TRBD1. CDR1 is KGHDR and CDR2 is SFDVKD in the germline V gene. The CDR3 contains 13 residues. V trimming: 7 bases; J trimming: 2 bases; junction bases outside the gene matches: 0. The CDR3 reads CATRQGAYNEQFF. CDR3 coding DNA: TGTGCCACCAGACAGGGGGCCTACAATGAGCAGTTCTTC.

This chain links TRBV27 with TRBJ1-1; D unresolved. The length of the CDR3 is 13 residues. Deletions cut 3 bases from V and 2 bases from J, with 7 bases between. Germline V gene sequence: CDR1 MNHEY, CDR2 SMNVEV (reference sequence). The CDR3 here is CASSFADNTEAFF. As DNA, the CDR3 is TGTGCCAGCAGTTTCGCAGACAACACTGAAGCTTTCTTT.

The CDR3 region has the DNA TGTGCCAGCAGTAGGCCAGGGGCACAGAACACTGAAGCTTTCTTT. This translates into CASSRPGAQNTEAFF. The chain couples TRBV7-2 to TRBJ1-1, with D perhaps TRBD1 (6 bases). V shed 6 bases and J shed 1 base, with 15 bases lying between them. The germline gives CDR1 SGHTA, CDR2 FQGNSA. This CDR3 is built from 15 residues.

CDR3 bases: TGTGCCTGGAGTGTGCTAGCGACAGATACGCAGTATTTT. This translates into CAWSVLATDTQYF. The chain joins TRBV30 to TRBJ2-3, with a weak D call TRBD2 (6 bases). The CDR3 is made up of 13 amino acids. Deletions cut 0 bases from V and 3 bases from J, with 7 bases between. Germline loops: CDR1 GTSNPN, CDR2 SVGIG (reference sequence). Full variable domain (rest looked up from reference TRBV30 and TRBJ2-3): SQTIHQWPATLVQPVGSPLSLECTVEGTSNPNLYWYRQAAGRGLQLLFYSVGIGQISSEVPQNLSASRPQDRQFILSSKKLLLSDSGFYLCAWSVLATDTQYFGPGTRLTVL.

The V gene is TRBV7-8, the J gene TRBJ2-3; tentative D call: TRBD1 (5 bases). Trimming took 1 base from V and 6 from J, leaving 14 bases between them. The CDR3 runs 15 residues. Germline-derived CDR1 and CDR2 are SGHVS and FQNEAQ. DNA of the CDR3: TGTGCCAGCAGCTTAGGTGGACACGCCACTGATACGCAGTATTTT. The encoded protein is CASSLGGHATDTQYF.